This passage covers 20 T cell receptor beta chains from one sample sequenced in a study of shared clonotypes between healthy human individuals. Using immunoSEQ multiplex PCR, the repertoire was profiled, and TCRdb retains in-frame clones only, with some absent. The table shows hundreds of thousands of clones, with more than 70% occurring only once. The material sequenced was memory CD4+ T cells sorted from blood. Subset meaning: CD45RA-negative fraction. These TCRs come from a woman in her thirties in good health.

V is TRBV2 and J is TRBJ2-7; 8 bases line up with TRBD1. This CDR3 comprises 14 residues. Losses at the gene ends were 7 bases for V and 0 bases for J; bases not matched to a gene: 5. The germline V gene encodes CDR1 SNHLY and CDR2 FYNNEI. The CDR3 region has the DNA TGTGCCAGCAAGGAGACAGGGGTCTCCTACGAGCAGTACTTC. Encoded protein: CASKETGVSYEQYF.

This chain joins TRBV7-2 and TRBJ2-2, with a weak D call TRBD1 (6 bases). V was clipped by 5 bases and J by 3 bases, with 13 bases between them. The CDR3 covers 15 residues. CDR1 SGHTA and CDR2 FQGNSA come from the germline V gene. This CDR3 is CASSLTPGDTGELFF. In DNA, the CDR3 is TGTGCCAGCAGCCTCACGCCAGGGGACACCGGGGAGCTGTTTTTT. Supplemented by reference TRBV7-2 and TRBJ2-2, the full variable domain reads GAGVSQSPSNKVTEKGKDVELRCDPISGHTALYWYRQSLGQGLEFLIYFQGNSAPDKSGLPSDRFSAERTGGSVSTLTIQRTQQEDSAVYLCASSLTPGDTGELFFGEGSRLTVL.

This clone was seen a handful of times. Other nucleotide sequences in the sample specify the same CDR3. The J gene is TRBJ1-5, the V gene TRBV28; D gene unclear. V lost 3 bases, J lost 3 bases, and 12 bases lay in between. CDR3 length: 15 residues. Per the germline V gene, CDR1 is MDHEN and CDR2 is SYDVKM. The CDR3 loop reads CASSFSGGNNQPQHF. CDR3 nucleotides: TGTGCCAGCAGTTTTTCCGGAGGGAACAATCAGCCCCAGCATTTT.

CDR3 in DNA: TGTGCCAGCAGCCAATACAGGGATATCATCTACAATGAGCAGTTCTTC. Its protein product is CASSQYRDIIYNEQFF. This chain joins TRBV14 and TRBJ2-1; possibly TRBD1 for D (6 bases). Between the trimmed V and J ends, which lost 2 bases and 3 bases, there was a span of 14 bases. This CDR3 has 16 amino acids. Looked up from germline, CDR1 is SGHDN and CDR2 is FVKESK. Complete variable domain (other parts from reference TRBV14 and TRBJ2-1): EAGVTQFPSHSVIEKGQTVTLRCDPISGHDNLYWYRRVMGKEIKFLLHFVKESKQDESGMPNNRFLAERTGGTYSTLKVQPAELEDSGVYFCASSQYRDIIYNEQFFGPGTRLTVL.

The V gene is TRBV19, the J gene TRBJ1-2; 10 bases line up with TRBD1. The germline V gene has CDR1 LNHDA and CDR2 SQIVND (reference sequence). J gave up 8 bases and V 9 bases, and 15 bases lay outside the gene matches. The CDR3 is 15 residues long. The CDR3 sequence is CASTLSGTGALGYTF. The CDR3 coding sequence is TGTGCCAGCACACTTTCCGGGACAGGGGCCCTAGGCTACACCTTC. The whole variable domain, filled in from reference TRBV19 and TRBJ1-2, reads DGGITQSPKYLFRKEGQNVTLSCEQNLNHDAMYWYRQDPGQGLRLIYYSQIVNDFQKGDIAEGYSVSREKKESFPLTVTSAQKNPTAFYLCASTLSGTGALGYTFGSGTRLTVV.

This sequence joins TRBV27 and TRBJ1-5; a possible D gene is TRBD1 (6 bases). Trimming took 6 bases from V and 3 from J, leaving 12 bases between them. Germline CDR1 is MNHEY and CDR2 is SMNVEV (reference sequence). This CDR3 has 14 amino acids. The CDR3: CASRLGQTNQPQHF. The DNA for the CDR3 is TGTGCCAGCAGGTTAGGACAGACCAATCAGCCCCAGCATTTT.

The rearrangement joins TRBV27 to TRBJ2-7; a possible D gene is TRBD2 (5 bases). V lost 8 bases to trimming and J lost 3 bases, with 14 bases between them. Germline V CDR1 and CDR2: MNHEY, SMNVEV (reference sequence). The CDR3 sequence is 13 residues long. As DNA, the CDR3 is TGTGCCAGCTCAAAACGGAGGTACTACGAGCAGTACTTC. Residues: CASSKRRYYEQYF.

J is TRBJ2-7 and V is TRBV18; TRBD1 aligns across 8 bases. Germline lookup yields CDR1 KGHSH and CDR2 LQKENI. The CDR3 covers 14 residues. V trimming: 0 bases; J trimming: 2 bases; junction bases outside the gene matches: 0. In nucleotides, the CDR3 is TGTGCCAGCTCACCACCGGGACAGGCCTACGAGCAGTACTTC. Translation gives CASSPPGQAYEQYF. The entire variable domain, with the rest obtained from reference TRBV18 and TRBJ2-7, is as follows: NAGVMQNPRHLVRRRGQEARLRCSPMKGHSHVYWYRQLPEEGLKFMVYLQKENIIDESGMPKERFSAEFPKEGPSILRIQQVVRGDSAAYFCASSPPGQAYEQYFGPGTRLTVT.

Only one count was recorded for this clone. J is TRBJ2-3 and V is TRBV28, with D tentatively TRBD1 (5 bases). This CDR3 has 16 residues. Trimming removed 5 bases at V and 0 bases at J, with 15 bases between. Germline V lookup: CDR1 MDHEN, CDR2 SYDVKM. The CDR3 DNA reads as TGTGCCAGCAGTACCTCAGGGAAGGGAAGCACAGATACGCAGTATTTT. This encodes CASSTSGKGSTDTQYF.

Only one count was recorded for this clone. This chain joins TRBV29-1 and TRBJ2-3, with a tentative D call TRBD1 (6 bases). From germline, CDR1 is SQVTM and CDR2 ANQGSEA. This CDR3 contains 14 residues. V lost 3 bases and J lost 0, with 10 bases in between. This chain's CDR3 is CSVDIGGSTDTQYF. CDR3 nucleotides: TGCAGCGTTGATATTGGGGGCAGCACAGATACGCAGTATTTT.

A single count supports this clone. The same CDR3 also results from other DNA sequences found in this sample. The CDR3 nucleotides are TGCGCCAGCAGCTTATCAGGGGTGAGCAATCAGCCCCAGCATTTT. Translation: CASSLSGVSNQPQHF. The rearrangement links TRBV5-1 to TRBJ1-5, with D possibly TRBD1 on 6 matching bases. Trimming shortened V by 2 bases and J by 1 base, and 10 bases separated the two germline ends. This CDR3 is built from 15 residues. Germline loops: CDR1 SGHRS, CDR2 YFSETQ.

This chain joins TRBV2 and TRBJ1-1; D unresolved. The V end lost 7 bases, the J end lost 8 bases, and 20 bases lay between the germline ends. CDR1 is SNHLY, CDR2 FYNNEI, per germline. This CDR3 is built from 14 residues. The CDR3 DNA reads as TGTGCCAGCAACGTGGGGAGCGGGGTATGGGAAGCTTTCTTT. It specifies CASNVGSGVWEAFF.

This clone was seen more than once but under ten times. The chain carries TRBV19 and TRBJ1-5, with D perhaps TRBD1 (6 bases). V lost 3 bases and J 1 base, leaving 19 bases between the germline ends. The length of the CDR3 is 18 residues. From germline, CDR1 is LNHDA and CDR2 SQIVND (reference sequence). The CDR3 DNA reads TGTGCCAGTAGTATGAGGTCGTCGGGGGCGGGAAGCAATCAGCCCCAGCATTTT. Translation gives CASSMRSSGAGSNQPQHF.

This chain connects TRBV19 to TRBJ1-6; TRBD1 might be the D (6 bases). V gave up 4 bases and J gave up 6 bases, with 10 bases separating them. The V gene's germline CDR1 is LNHDA and CDR2 SQIVND (reference sequence). The CDR3 has 14 amino acids. CDR3 residues: CASSTWTANSPLHF. The CDR3 bases are TGTGCCAGTAGTACCTGGACAGCTAATTCACCCCTCCACTTT.

The CDR3 DNA reads as TGTGCCAGCAGCTTAAACTTGGTGACAGGGGAGAAGTTCTTC. This sequence encodes CASSLNLVTGEKFF. The V gene is TRBV7-3, the J gene TRBJ2-1, with TRBD1 identical over 8 bases. The CDR3 totals 14 residues. Germline CDR1 reads SGHTA; CDR2 reads FQGTGA. V dropped 1 base and J dropped 14; count of bases not matched to a gene: 10. Full variable domain (missing parts from reference TRBV7-3 and TRBJ2-1): GAGVSQTPSNKVTEKGKYVELRCDPISGHTALYWYRQSLGQGPEFLIYFQGTGAADDSGLPNDRFFAVRPEGSVSTLKIQRTERGDSAVYLCASSLNLVTGEKFFGPGTRLTVL.

The rearrangement links TRBV30 to TRBJ2-1; tentatively, D is TRBD2 (5 bases). The V gene lost 2 bases and the J gene lost 4 bases, with 15 bases spanning the gap. Looked up from germline, CDR1 is GTSNPN and CDR2 is SVGIG (reference sequence). The CDR3 runs 15 residues. The CDR3 protein is CAWSYLSGRYNEQFF. The CDR3 bases are TGTGCCTGGAGTTATCTCAGCGGCCGATACAATGAGCAGTTCTTC.

The rearrangement links TRBV29-1 to TRBJ2-7; D perhaps matches TRBD2 (5 bases). The germline V gene has CDR1 SQVTM and CDR2 ANQGSEA. The CDR3 has 13 residues. Trimming shortened V by 1 base and J by 7 bases, and 14 bases separated the two germline ends. The CDR3 region has the DNA TGCAGCGTTGAAGTGAGGGCCGGATGGGAGCAGTACTTC. Residues: CSVEVRAGWEQYF.

This clone appeared a single time. Within the sample, other DNA sequences also encode this same CDR3. The rearrangement joins TRBV7-2 to TRBJ2-7; the match to TRBD2 covers 13 bases. The junction had 3 bases not matched to a gene; V was cut back by 5 bases and J by 2 bases. This CDR3 comprises 15 residues. Germline V CDR1 and CDR2: SGHTA, FQGNSA. This CDR3 is CASSLGLAGTYEQYF. CDR3 DNA sequence: TGTGCCAGCAGCCTGGGACTAGCGGGAACCTACGAGCAGTACTTC. Complete variable domain (other parts from reference TRBV7-2 and TRBJ2-7): GAGVSQSPSNKVTEKGKDVELRCDPISGHTALYWYRQSLGQGLEFLIYFQGNSAPDKSGLPSDRFSAERTGGSVSTLTIQRTQQEDSAVYLCASSLGLAGTYEQYFGPGTRLTVT.

The rearrangement joins TRBV6-1 to TRBJ2-3; perhaps TRBD2 as D (5 bases). The CDR3 runs to 14 residues. CDR1 is MNHNS, CDR2 SASEGT, per germline. V lost 6 bases and J lost 0, with 10 bases in between. Here the CDR3 reads CASRISSSTDTQYF. The CDR3, as DNA: TGTGCCAGCAGAATCTCTAGCAGCACAGATACGCAGTATTTT.

Here the CDR3 reads CASTLIAGYGYTF. The DNA for the CDR3 is TGTGCCAGCACCTTAATCGCGGGATATGGCTACACCTTC. The rearrangement joins TRBV28 to TRBJ1-2; no clear D. The CDR3 length is 13 residues. V lost 7 bases and J 5 bases, leaving 14 bases between the germline ends. Germline V CDR1 and CDR2: MDHEN, SYDVKM.